Presented here are 22 T cell receptor beta chains from one specimen sequenced in a study of CD8 T cells in ankylosing spondylitis. Study-level findings and limits: Ankylosing spondylitis blood appeared to carry a characteristic TCR beta motif of roughly 8 highly homologous variants.

These receptors have no known antigen. TCRdb re-called the 5' RACE reads through MiXCR, storing one row per CDR3 protein. The sample records roughly 440,000 distinct CDR3 sequences, more than 15% being singletons. The sequencing input was blood, either unsorted or a sorted T cell fraction (not recorded which). The source is a male donor with ankylosing spondylitis.

Only a few counts were recorded for this clonotype. The chain joins TRBV5-1 to TRBJ2-7; 7 nucleotides match TRBD2. V was pared by 4 bases and J by 2 bases, with 9 bases of the junction left unmatched. There are 15 residues in the CDR3. The germline V gene encodes CDR1 SGHRS and CDR2 YFSETQ. The CDR3 DNA follows: TGCGCCAGCAGCCCGGAGGAGGGGAGGGCCTACGAGCAGTACTTC. Protein sequence: CASSPEEGRAYEQYF.

This clonotype was detected ten times or more. The chain carries TRBV29-1 and TRBJ2-7; D assignment may be TRBD1 or TRBD2 (5 bases each). CDR3 size: 12 residues. V lost 4 bases to trimming and J lost 0 bases, with 7 bases between them. Germline V CDR1 and CDR2: SQVTM, ANQGSEA. CDR3 sequence: CSVVGVSYEQYF. CDR3 nucleotides: TGCAGCGTTGTGGGGGTCTCCTACGAGCAGTACTTC.

Only a few counts were recorded for this clonotype. The CDR3 nucleotides read TGCGCCAGCAGCTTGGCCAACTGGGACACTGAAGCTTTCTTT. Translation gives CASSLANWDTEAFF. The chain uses TRBV5-1 and TRBJ1-1; no definite D call. The CDR3 is made up of 14 amino acids. Germline CDR1 and CDR2: SGHRS and YFSETQ. The V end was cut by 0 bases, the J end by 3 bases, with 9 bases between.

In its sample, this clonotype was seen a few times. The J gene is TRBJ1-5, the V gene TRBV5-1; D is unclear. This CDR3 comprises 13 residues. V gave up 4 bases and J gave up 5 bases, with 10 bases separating them. Germline assignment: CDR1 SGHRS and CDR2 YFSETQ. CDR3 residues: CASSRDGDQPQHF. DNA of the CDR3: TGCGCCAGCAGCCGGGATGGAGATCAGCCCCAGCATTTT.

This chain links TRBV3-1 with TRBJ2-1; D may be TRBD1 (6 bases). Germline CDR1 and CDR2: LGHDT and YNNKEL (reference sequence). This CDR3 is 13 amino acids long. The V end was cut by 0 bases, the J end by 10 bases, with 10 bases between. DNA of the CDR3: TGTGCCAGCAGCCAAGATACGAGGGGGGAGCAGTTCTTC. Translated, it gives CASSQDTRGEQFF.

The CDR3 here is CSASYVRTANTGELFF. The CDR3 region has the DNA TGCAGTGCTAGTTACGTCAGGACAGCCAACACCGGGGAGCTGTTTTTT. The chain employs TRBV20-1 and TRBJ2-2, with D perhaps matching TRBD1 (6 bases). Trimming removed 3 bases from V and 2 bases from J, with 16 bases in between. The CDR3 runs to 16 residues. CDR1 is DFQATT and CDR2 is SNEGSKA in the germline V gene (reference sequence).

The J gene is TRBJ1-1, the V gene TRBV18; TRBD1 might be the D (5 bases). From germline, CDR1 is KGHSH and CDR2 LQKENI. The CDR3 runs 15 residues. Trimming cost V 0 bases and J 4 bases, with 12 bases left between them. The CDR3 loop reads CASSPPEGRGTEAFF. The CDR3 region has the DNA TGTGCCAGCTCACCACCGGAGGGAAGGGGCACTGAAGCTTTCTTT.

This clonotype was observed a handful of times. The gene calls are TRBV6-2 or TRBV6-3 and TRBJ2-3; D possibly uses TRBD1 or TRBD2 (5 bases each). CDR1 MNHEY and CDR2 SVGEGT come from the germline V gene. The V end lost 6 bases, the J end lost 3 bases, and 10 bases lay between the germline ends. The CDR3 has 13 amino acids. CDR3 DNA: TGTGCCAGCAGGAGGGACCGAACAGATACGCAGTATTTT. Amino acids: CASRRDRTDTQYF.

Only a few counts were recorded for this clonotype. The chain recombines TRBV20-1 with TRBJ2-4, with 10 bases lining up with TRBD2. Per germline, CDR1 DFQATT and CDR2 SNEGSKA (reference sequence). This CDR3 has 15 amino acids. V lost 3 bases to trimming and J lost 0 bases; unmatched junction nucleotides: 2. CDR3 protein: CSARTSGLAKNIQYF. In DNA, the CDR3 is TGCAGTGCTAGGACTAGCGGGTTAGCCAAAAACATTCAGTACTTC.

Worth noting for this clonotype: This CDR3 is missing its conserved last phenylalanine or tryptophan, likely due to a read error. The chain recombines TRBV28 with TRBJ1-5; D gene uncertain. Germline V lookup: CDR1 MDHEN, CDR2 SYDVKM. V shed 6 bases and J shed 2 bases, with 8 bases lying between them. CDR3 size: 13 residues. The CDR3 coding sequence is TGTGCCAGCAGCTTGGTAGGCAATCAGCCCCAGCATTAT. Translated, it gives CASSLVGNQPQHY.

The rearrangement uses TRBV5-1 and TRBJ2-1, with TRBD2 identical over 8 bases. This CDR3 contains 15 residues. V shed 4 bases and J 8 bases; nucleotides not matched to a gene: 11. The germline CDR1 and CDR2 sequences are SGHRS and YFSETQ. In DNA, the CDR3 is TGCGCCAGCAGCCCTGGTGGGACTAGTGGGGATGAGCAGTTCTTC. It translates to CASSPGGTSGDEQFF. Using reference TRBV5-1 and TRBJ2-1 for the parts outside the CDR3, the full variable domain is KAGVTQTPRYLIKTRGQQVTLSCSPISGHRSVSWYQQTPGQGLQFLFEYFSETQRNKGNFPGRFSGRQFSNSRSEMNVSTLELGDSALYLCASSPGGTSGDEQFFGPGTRLTVL.

This clonotype was seen just once. The CDR3 loop reads CSARVGRTYGYTF. For the CDR3, the DNA is TGCAGTGCTAGAGTAGGACGGACCTATGGCTACACCTTC. The chain is built from TRBV20-1 and TRBJ1-2; D remains ambiguous. CDR1 is DFQATT and CDR2 is SNEGSKA in the germline V gene (reference sequence). CDR3 size: 13 residues. Trimming left V 1 base short and J 4 bases short, with 10 bases between.

This clonotype has at least ten counts. The rearrangement links TRBV5-1 to TRBJ2-6; no definite D call. V lost 1 base and J 4 bases, leaving 9 bases between the germline ends. CDR3 length: 15 residues. Per germline, CDR1 SGHRS and CDR2 YFSETQ. The CDR3 DNA reads as TGCGCCAGCAGCTTGAAGCATGGAGGGGCCAACGTCCTGACTTTC. This codes for CASSLKHGGANVLTF.

This clonotype appeared many times. The chain uses TRBV5-1 and TRBJ1-6, with a weak D call TRBD1 (5 bases). The CDR3 is 14 residues long. The V gene's germline CDR1 is SGHRS and CDR2 YFSETQ. V lost 0 bases, J lost 12 bases, and 13 bases lay in between. Here the CDR3 reads CASSLAGPPEPLHF. CDR3 nucleotide sequence: TGCGCCAGCAGCTTGGCGGGACCCCCTGAACCCCTCCACTTT.

J is TRBJ1-1 and V is TRBV12-3 or TRBV12-4; D is possibly TRBD1 (6 bases). Trimming removed 6 bases from V and 4 bases from J, with 15 bases in between. The CDR3 covers 14 residues. In nucleotides, the CDR3 is TGTGCCAGCAGGCCGGGACACGCGAGCACTGAAGCTTTCTTT. Its translation is CASRPGHASTEAFF.

At least ten counts were recorded for this clonotype. The rearrangement uses TRBV20-1 and TRBJ2-5; possible D gene TRBD1, 6 bases. The V end was cut by 5 bases, the J end by 5 bases, with 12 bases between. CDR1 DFQATT and CDR2 SNEGSKA come from the germline V gene (reference sequence). The CDR3 totals 12 residues. The CDR3 loop is CSAAGVGETQYF. CDR3 DNA: TGCAGTGCTGCAGGGGTCGGGGAGACCCAGTACTTC.

This clonotype showed up many times. Relative to the germline gene, one junction end is altered; a read error may explain this. This rearrangement joins TRBV7-9 to TRBJ2-5; D possibly uses TRBD1 or TRBD2 (6 bases each). The CDR3 length is 14 residues. CDR1 and CDR2 from the germline V gene are SEHNR and FQNEAQ (reference sequence). The DNA of the CDR3 is TGTGCCAGCAGTTTAGCAGGGGCGGGGGAGACCCAGTACTTC. It is translated as CASSLAGAGETQYF. Full variable domain (missing parts from reference TRBV7-9 and TRBJ2-5): DTGVSQNPRHKITKRGQNVTFRCDPISEHNRLYWYRQTLGQGPEFLTYFQNEAQLEKSRLLSDRFSAERPKGSFSTLEIQRTEQGDSAMYLCASSLAGAGETQYFGPGTRLLVL.

This chain links TRBV2 with TRBJ1-5; D unresolved. The CDR3 covers 13 residues. Trimming removed 3 bases at V and 1 base at J, with 4 bases between. Germline loops: CDR1 SNHLY, CDR2 FYNNEI. This CDR3 reads CASSEWSNQPQHF. The CDR3 DNA sequence: TGTGCCAGCAGTGAGTGGAGCAATCAGCCCCAGCATTTT.

This chain links TRBV29-1 with TRBJ2-5, with TRBD1 matching over 10 bases. J lost 2 bases, V lost 6 bases, and 3 bases had no gene match. The CDR3 sequence is 13 residues long. Germline assignment: CDR1 SQVTM and CDR2 ANQGSEA. The chain's CDR3 is CSVRTGGQETQYF. The CDR3 bases are TGCAGCGTCAGGACAGGGGGACAAGAGACCCAGTACTTC.

V gene TRBV5-6 combines with J gene TRBJ2-1, with TRBD2 identical over 11 bases. V lost 6 bases to trimming and J lost 4 bases; unmatched junction nucleotides: 6. Germline V gene sequence: CDR1 SGHDT, CDR2 YYEEEE. The CDR3 is 15 residues long. In nucleotides, the CDR3 is TGTGCCAGCACCCAGGGACTAGCGGAGTACAATGAGCAGTTCTTC. This encodes CASTQGLAEYNEQFF.

This clonotype was detected ten times or more. The chain is built from TRBV9 and TRBJ2-5; D unresolved. This CDR3 contains 13 residues. Germline CDR1 SGDLS, CDR2 YYNGEE. Trimming removed 2 bases at V and 5 bases at J, with 10 bases between. In nucleotides, the CDR3 is TGTGCCAGCAGCGTGGGCCAGAGCGAGACCCAGTACTTC. It encodes CASSVGQSETQYF.

This clonotype has just a few counts. The chain has TRBV5-4 and TRBJ2-3; a weak D match, TRBD2 (5 bases). Per germline, CDR1 SGHNT and CDR2 YYREEE (reference sequence). This CDR3 comprises 15 residues. The V end was cut by 4 bases, the J end by 1 base, with 13 bases between. The CDR3 nucleotides are TGTGCCAGCAGCCCCGGGGTAAGGGGCACAGATACGCAGTATTTT. This sequence encodes CASSPGVRGTDTQYF. Full variable domain (missing parts from reference TRBV5-4 and TRBJ2-3): ETGVTQSPTHLIKTRGQQVTLRCSSQSGHNTVSWYQQALGQGPQFIFQYYREEENGRGNFPPRFSGLQFPNYSSELNVNALELDDSALYLCASSPGVRGTDTQYFGPGTRLTVL.